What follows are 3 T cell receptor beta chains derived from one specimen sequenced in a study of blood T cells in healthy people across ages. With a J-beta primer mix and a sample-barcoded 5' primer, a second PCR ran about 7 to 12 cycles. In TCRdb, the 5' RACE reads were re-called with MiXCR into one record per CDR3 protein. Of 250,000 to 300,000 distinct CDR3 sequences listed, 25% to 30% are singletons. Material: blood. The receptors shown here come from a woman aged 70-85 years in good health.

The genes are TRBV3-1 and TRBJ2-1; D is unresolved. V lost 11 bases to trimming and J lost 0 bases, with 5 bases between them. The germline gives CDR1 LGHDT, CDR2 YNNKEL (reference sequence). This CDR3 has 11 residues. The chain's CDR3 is CAAASYNEQFF. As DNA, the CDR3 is TGTGCCGCTGCCTCCTACAATGAGCAGTTCTTC.

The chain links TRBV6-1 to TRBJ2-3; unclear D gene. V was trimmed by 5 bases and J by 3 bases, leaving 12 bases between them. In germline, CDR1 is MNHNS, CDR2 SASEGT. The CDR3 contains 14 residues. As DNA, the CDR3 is TGTGCCAGCAGTCGCCGAGGTATGACAGATACGCAGTATTTT. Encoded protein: CASSRRGMTDTQYF.

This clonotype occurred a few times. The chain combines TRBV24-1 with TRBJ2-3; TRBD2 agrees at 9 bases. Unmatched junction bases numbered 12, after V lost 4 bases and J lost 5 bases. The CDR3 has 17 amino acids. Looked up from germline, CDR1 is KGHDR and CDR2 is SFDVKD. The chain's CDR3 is CATSDSTGREGRDTQYF. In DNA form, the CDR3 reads TGTGCCACCAGTGACTCGACCGGGCGGGAGGGCCGAGATACGCAGTATTTT.